This T cell receptor (beta chain) was recorded in a study of cytomegalovirus exposure and HLA in healthy donors. For the study at large: In an earlier analysis, 90 million to 130 million unique TCR beta sequences were found from some 180 million T cells. Falling in the Caucasian-associated ancestry cluster were 81% of under 450 genotyped donors. General observations from the study: Compared with the roughly 700-donor mean, an Asian-associated ancestry cluster reportedly had fewer N-insertions, according to a later analysis.

The study ran its PCR with 60 Vbeta and 13 Jbeta primers. The data were produced by immunoSEQ multiplex PCR, yet TCRdb's version contains in-frame clones alone and is incomplete. The sample includes around 42,000 clones. Germline V gene sequence: CDR1 GTSNPN, CDR2 SVGIG (reference sequence). The V segment lost 7 bases and the J segment 4 bases; nucleotides outside the gene matches: 5. CDR3 size: 12 residues. Regarding this clone: The antigen remains undetermined.

The chain is built from TRBV30 and TRBJ2-7; TRBD1 matches at 9 bases. Sequenced sample: PBMCs. The receptor's source is a man aged 25-45 years in good health and CMV-seronegative. The CDR3 here is CASGTGPYEQYF. DNA for the CDR3: TGTGCCTCGGGGACAGGGCCGTACGAGCAGTACTTC.